These 26 T cell receptor beta chains came from one sample sequenced in a study of control samples from healthy donors and cancer patients. Assay: immunoSEQ multiplex PCR; the TCRdb copy retains only in-frame clones and omits some. The sample carries approximately 19,000 clones, less than 90% recorded once. Sequences were obtained from PBMCs. The receptors shown here come from a woman between 70 and 85 years old with lung cancer.

The chain combines TRBV18 with TRBJ1-4, with a weak D call TRBD1 (6 bases). Germline-derived CDR1 and CDR2 are KGHSH and LQKENI. The CDR3 is 15 amino acids. Trimming took off 3 bases at V and 4 bases at J, with 12 bases between the two ends. The CDR3 nucleotides read TGTGCCAGCTCACCGGCGACAGGTTTTAATGAAAAACTGTTTTTT. Translated, it gives CASSPATGFNEKLFF.

V usage is TRBV29-1 and J usage is TRBJ2-5; perhaps TRBD2 as D (7 bases). This CDR3 contains 13 residues. The germline gives CDR1 SQVTM, CDR2 ANQGSEA. The germline V and J ends were trimmed by 3 bases and 1 base, with 9 bases remaining between them. The CDR3 is CSVDGGLQETQYF. The DNA of the CDR3 is TGCAGCGTTGACGGGGGGCTCCAAGAGACCCAGTACTTC.

This clone was seen once. The chain links TRBV14 to TRBJ1-2; D remains ambiguous. V was pared by 0 bases and J by 4 bases, with 3 bases between. This CDR3 has 12 amino acids. Germline loops: CDR1 SGHDN, CDR2 FVKESK. CDR3 coding DNA: TGTGCCAGCAGCCAAGACAGCTATGGCTACACCTTC. Protein: CASSQDSYGYTF.

This clone was seen a handful of times. The CDR3 sequence is CASSAEAFF. CDR3 in DNA: TGTGCCAGCTCGGCTGAAGCTTTCTTT. V usage is TRBV3-1 (or the pseudogene TRBV3-2) and J usage is TRBJ1-1, with D unresolved. The CDR3 totals 9 residues. Between the trimmed V and J ends, which lost 8 bases and 6 bases, there was a span of 4 bases. Per the germline V gene, CDR1 is LGHDT and CDR2 is YNNKEL (reference sequence).

V and J are TRBV5-1 and TRBJ2-1; TRBD2 agrees at 10 bases. CDR3 length: 16 residues. The germline CDR1 and CDR2 sequences are SGHRS and YFSETQ. Trimming at V came to 3 bases and at J to 6 bases, leaving 9 bases not matched to a gene. The CDR3 reads CASSSGSSGGLNEQFF. CDR3 coding DNA: TGCGCCAGCAGCTCTGGGTCTAGCGGGGGACTCAATGAGCAGTTCTTC. Using reference TRBV5-1 and TRBJ2-1 for the parts outside the CDR3, the full variable domain is KAGVTQTPRYLIKTRGQQVTLSCSPISGHRSVSWYQQTPGQGLQFLFEYFSETQRNKGNFPGRFSGRQFSNSRSEMNVSTLELGDSALYLCASSSGSSGGLNEQFFGPGTRLTVL.

The DNA for the CDR3 is TGTGCCAGCAGCAAACGACAGGCGATGAACACTGAAGCTTTCTTT. Translating gives CASSKRQAMNTEAFF. This chain uses TRBV7-8 with TRBJ1-1; maybe TRBD1 (6 bases). V was shortened by 5 bases and J by 0 bases, with 13 bases between the two germline ends. The CDR3 totals 15 residues. Per germline, CDR1 SGHVS and CDR2 FQNEAQ.

The table lists this clone with a few counts. The chain combines TRBV6-5 with TRBJ2-7, with D possibly matching TRBD1 (5 bases). The CDR3 is made up of 15 amino acids. The V gene lost 6 bases and the J gene lost 2 bases, with 17 bases spanning the gap. Germline V gives CDR1 MNHEY, CDR2 SVGAGI. The CDR3 loop reads CASRIARTPTYEQYF. CDR3 nucleotides: TGTGCCAGCAGGATTGCCCGGACACCAACCTACGAGCAGTACTTC.

The chain is built from TRBV11-3 and TRBJ2-4; D unresolved. Germline V lookup: CDR1 SGHNT, CDR2 YENEEA. Deletions cut 1 base from V and 4 bases from J, with 14 bases between. The CDR3 spans 16 residues. CDR3 nucleotide sequence: TGTGCCAGCAGCTTAGGTCGTGAGTACTTAAAAAACATTCAGTACTTC. Its translation is CASSLGREYLKNIQYF.

The chain uses TRBV7-9 and TRBJ2-7; D ambiguous. Trimming stripped 1 base from V and 1 base from J, with 5 bases between. The CDR3 is 13 residues long. Germline assignment: CDR1 SEHNR and CDR2 FQNEAQ (reference sequence). CDR3 in amino acids: CASSLGDSYEQYF. In nucleotides, the CDR3 is TGTGCCAGCAGCTTAGGGGATTCCTACGAGCAGTACTTC.

The DNA for the CDR3 is TGTGCCAGCAGCTTATTCAAGCGAATGAACACTGAAGCTTTCTTT. The encoded protein is CASSLFKRMNTEAFF. The chain joins TRBV11-1 to TRBJ1-1; D call uncertain. The V end was cut by 2 bases, the J end by 0 bases, with 10 bases between. Germline lookup yields CDR1 SGHAT and CDR2 FQDESV (reference sequence). The CDR3 has 15 residues.

The V gene is TRBV4-3, the J gene TRBJ2-1, with 11 bases aligning to TRBD2. The V gene's germline CDR1 is LGHNA and CDR2 YSLEER. The CDR3 is 17 residues long. J was trimmed by 3 bases and V by 0 bases; bases with no gene match: 4. The CDR3 coding sequence is TGCGCCAGCAGCCAAGAGGGGGGGACTAGCGGCTACAATGAGCAGTTCTTC. Residues: CASSQEGGTSGYNEQFF.

The chain uses TRBV7-8 and TRBJ1-4; possible D gene TRBD1, 5 bases. Trimming left V 4 bases short and J 6 bases short, with 12 bases between. Germline values: CDR1 SGHVS, CDR2 FQNEAQ. The CDR3 runs to 14 residues. The CDR3: CASSSIGTHEKLFF. In nucleotides, the CDR3 is TGTGCCAGCAGCTCGATCGGGACGCATGAAAAACTGTTTTTT.

J is TRBJ2-7 and V is TRBV11-3; TRBD2 matches at 7 bases. This CDR3 has 14 amino acids. Germline V gene lookup returns CDR1 SGHNT and CDR2 YENEEA. V trimming: 5 bases; J trimming: 5 bases; junction bases outside the gene matches: 9. CDR3 sequence (DNA): TGTGCCAGCAGCCTCCCCGGGAGGTCCCACGAGCAGTACTTC. Its protein product is CASSLPGRSHEQYF.

To note about this clone: A read error may produce the germline difference seen at one junction end. This chain connects TRBV3-1 (or the pseudogene TRBV3-2) to TRBJ1-2; no clear D. Looked up from germline, CDR1 is LGHDT and CDR2 is YNNKEL (reference sequence). The CDR3 is made up of 14 amino acids. The CDR3 sequence is CASSKETGRAGYTF. In DNA form, the CDR3 reads TGTGCCAGCAGCAAAGAAACTGGGAGGGCTGGCTACACCTTC.

CDR3: CASRFRDRPYNEQFF. CDR3 coding DNA: TGTGCCAGCAGGTTCCGGGACAGGCCCTACAATGAGCAGTTCTTC. The chain carries TRBV28 and TRBJ2-1; 8 positions match TRBD1. The V segment lost 6 bases and the J segment 2 bases; nucleotides outside the gene matches: 6. This CDR3 comprises 15 residues. From germline, CDR1 is MDHEN and CDR2 SYDVKM.

The V call is TRBV7-3, the J call TRBJ2-3; 8 bases are shared with TRBD2. Germline CDR1 SGHTA, CDR2 FQGTGA. The ends lost 2 bases at V and 3 bases at J; junction bases unmatched: 10. CDR3 size: 17 residues. CDR3 nucleotides: TGTGCCAGCAGCTTAGGGCGCGGGAGGCTCGGTACAGATACGCAGTATTTT. Its protein is CASSLGRGRLGTDTQYF.

The chain employs TRBV19 and TRBJ2-1; 9 bases are a match to TRBD2. The CDR3 runs to 15 residues. The J segment lost 5 bases and the V segment lost 1 base, leaving 3 bases of the junction unmatched. Germline CDR1 is LNHDA and CDR2 is SQIVND (reference sequence). In nucleotides, the CDR3 is TGTGCCAGTAGTATAGCGGGGACTAGCAACAATGAGCAGTTCTTC. Protein product: CASSIAGTSNNEQFF. The full variable domain, its missing parts supplied by reference TRBV19 and TRBJ2-1, is DGGITQSPKYLFRKEGQNVTLSCEQNLNHDAMYWYRQDPGQGLRLIYYSQIVNDFQKGDIAEGYSVSREKKESFPLTVTSAQKNPTAFYLCASSIAGTSNNEQFFGPGTRLTVL.

The V and J genes are TRBV3-1 (or the pseudogene TRBV3-2) and TRBJ1-1; D gene unclear. Trimming cost V 2 bases and J 3 bases, with 4 bases left between them. Looked up from germline, CDR1 is LGHDT and CDR2 is YNNKEL (reference sequence). This CDR3 is built from 12 residues. CDR3: CASSQIDTEAFF. CDR3 sequence (DNA): TGTGCCAGCAGCCAAATCGACACTGAAGCTTTCTTT.

CDR3 amino acids: CASSDQFATGQDYNEQFF. The CDR3 DNA is TGTGCCAGCAGCGACCAATTTGCTACGGGACAGGACTACAATGAGCAGTTCTTC. J is TRBJ2-1 and V is TRBV9, with 8 bases aligning to TRBD1. Germline CDR1 SGDLS, CDR2 YYNGEE. The CDR3 spans 18 residues. V trimming: 3 bases; J trimming: 3 bases; junction bases outside the gene matches: 14.

The chain employs TRBV5-5 and TRBJ2-7, with a weak D call TRBD1 (5 bases). Trimming cost V 5 bases and J 7 bases, with 16 bases left between them. Germline V gene sequence: CDR1 SGHKS, CDR2 YYEKEE (reference sequence). The CDR3 consists of 13 residues. CDR3 nucleotide sequence: TGTGCCAGCAGTAAAACCCAGGGAAAAGAGCAGTACTTC. Its translation is CASSKTQGKEQYF.

This clone has only a few counts. Within the sample, other DNA sequences also encode this same CDR3. The chain joins TRBV5-6 to TRBJ1-1; the match to TRBD1 covers 11 bases. Germline values: CDR1 SGHDT, CDR2 YYEEEE. CDR3 size: 14 residues. J lost 4 bases, V lost 4 bases, and 3 bases had no gene match. The CDR3 DNA is TGTGCCAGCAGCCCTGGACAGGGGGCCACTGAAGCTTTCTTT. Amino acid sequence: CASSPGQGATEAFF.

This rearrangement joins TRBV7-9 to TRBJ2-1; 13 bases fit TRBD2. This CDR3 region has 20 residues. The V segment lost 5 bases and the J segment 4 bases; nucleotides outside the gene matches: 17. Germline V gives CDR1 SEHNR, CDR2 FQNEAQ (reference sequence). CDR3 nucleotides: TGTGCCAGCAGCACACATCGGACTACTAGCGGGAGGGCCACTTACAATGAGCAGTTCTTC. Its translation is CASSTHRTTSGRATYNEQFF.

The rearrangement uses TRBV4-3 and TRBJ2-7; D is possibly TRBD1 (5 bases). The CDR3 is made up of 15 amino acids. Germline values: CDR1 LGHNA, CDR2 YSLEER. V dropped 2 bases and J dropped 7 bases, with 18 bases sitting between them. CDR3 residues: CASSQQKSGWIEQYF. CDR3 sequence (DNA): TGCGCCAGCAGCCAACAAAAATCAGGGTGGATTGAGCAGTACTTC.

In this sample, this clone turned up a few times. This rearrangement joins TRBV30 to TRBJ2-2; D gene uncertain. V lost 3 bases and J 4 bases, leaving 9 bases between the germline ends. This CDR3 spans 13 amino acids. Germline V gene data show CDR1 as GTSNPN and CDR2 as SVGIG (reference sequence). CDR3 nucleotides: TGTGCCTGGAGGGTCCTGGGCACCGGGGAGCTGTTTTTT. Translation gives CAWRVLGTGELFF. Using reference TRBV30 and TRBJ2-2 for the parts outside the CDR3, the full variable domain is SQTIHQWPATLVQPVGSPLSLECTVEGTSNPNLYWYRQAAGRGLQLLFYSVGIGQISSEVPQNLSASRPQDRQFILSSKKLLLSDSGFYLCAWRVLGTGELFFGEGSRLTVL.

The genes are TRBV6-5 and TRBJ1-3, with 7 bases aligning to TRBD1. The CDR3 has 15 amino acids. V trimming: 6 bases; J trimming: 3 bases; junction bases outside the gene matches: 8. Germline-derived CDR1 and CDR2 are MNHEY and SVGAGI. The CDR3 coding sequence is TGTGCCAGCAGACCACAGGGGATGCGTGGAAACACCATATATTTT. Its protein is CASRPQGMRGNTIYF.

This clone was observed a handful of times. This rearrangement joins TRBV13 to TRBJ2-1; 7 nucleotides match TRBD2. Trimming removed 5 bases from V and 4 bases from J; junction bases left unmatched: 11. The germline gives CDR1 PRHDT, CDR2 FYEKMQ (reference sequence). The CDR3 extends over 16 amino acids. The CDR3 DNA reads as TGTGCCAGCAGCCACCTAGCGGAGGGGTTGTACAATGAGCAGTTCTTC. Amino acid sequence: CASSHLAEGLYNEQFF. Using reference TRBV13 and TRBJ2-1 for the parts outside the CDR3, the full variable domain is AAGVIQSPRHLIKEKRETATLKCYPIPRHDTVYWYQQGPGQDPQFLISFYEKMQSDKGSIPDRFSAQQFSDYHSELNMSSLELGDSALYFCASSHLAEGLYNEQFFGPGTRLTVL.